Here is one T cell receptor beta chain with its context. cDNA libraries for TCR beta contained unique molecular identifiers. Input populations of about 0.9 to 10 million T cells gave rise to about 480,000 cDNA molecules. TCRdb ran MiXCR on the PCR reads and lists one entry per CDR3 protein. This table has 650,000 to 850,000 distinct CDR3 sequences, approximately 57% appearing once. These data belong to a study of post-analysis software for immune sequencing data. Across the study: Progressive-relapsing, secondary progressive and relapsing-remitting multiple sclerosis were among the disease courses included.

Sequenced sample: blood. This TCR came from a girl aged 10-17 years with multiple sclerosis.

CDR3 sequence reads: CASSYVTSGSYEQYF. CDR3 DNA: TGTGCCAGCAGTTACGTGACTAGCGGGAGCTACGAGCAGTACTTC. The V call is TRBV6-5, the J call TRBJ2-7, with 12 bases identical to TRBD2. V shed 2 bases and J 3 bases; nucleotides not matched to a gene: 2. The CDR3 contains 15 residues. Germline CDR1 and CDR2: MNHEY and SVGAGI.